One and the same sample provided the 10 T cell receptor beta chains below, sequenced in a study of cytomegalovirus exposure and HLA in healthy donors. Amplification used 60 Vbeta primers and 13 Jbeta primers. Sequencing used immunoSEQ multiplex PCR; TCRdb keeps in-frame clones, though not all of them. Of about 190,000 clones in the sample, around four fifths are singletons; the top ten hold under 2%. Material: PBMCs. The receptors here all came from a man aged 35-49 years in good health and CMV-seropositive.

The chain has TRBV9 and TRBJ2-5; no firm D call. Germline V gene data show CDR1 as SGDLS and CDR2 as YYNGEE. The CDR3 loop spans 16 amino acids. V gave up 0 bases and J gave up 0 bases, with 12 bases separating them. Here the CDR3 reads CASSVADSRYQETQYF. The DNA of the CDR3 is TGTGCCAGCAGCGTAGCTGACTCGAGGTACCAAGAGACCCAGTACTTC.

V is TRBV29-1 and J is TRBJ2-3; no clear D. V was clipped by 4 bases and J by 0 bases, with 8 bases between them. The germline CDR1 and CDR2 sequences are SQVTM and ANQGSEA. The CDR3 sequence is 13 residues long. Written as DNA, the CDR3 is TGCAGCGTTGCATACAGTAGCACAGATACGCAGTATTTT. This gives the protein CSVAYSSTDTQYF.

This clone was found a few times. CDR3 coding DNA: TGCAGCGTTGAGGGACTAGCGGGAGGCCTTACGAGGAATGAGCAGTTCTTC. Translated: CSVEGLAGGLTRNEQFF. The chain is built from TRBV29-1 and TRBJ2-1; 15 bases align to TRBD2. V was pared by 3 bases and J by 7 bases, with 10 bases of the junction left unmatched. Germline CDR1 and CDR2: SQVTM and ANQGSEA. The CDR3 extends over 17 amino acids.

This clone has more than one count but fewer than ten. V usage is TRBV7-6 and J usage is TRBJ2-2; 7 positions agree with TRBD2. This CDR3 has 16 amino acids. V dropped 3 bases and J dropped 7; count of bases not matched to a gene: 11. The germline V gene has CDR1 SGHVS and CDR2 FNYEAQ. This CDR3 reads CASSLQTSLLGGELFF. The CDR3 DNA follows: TGTGCCAGCAGCTTGCAGACTAGCCTCCTGGGCGGGGAGCTGTTTTTT.

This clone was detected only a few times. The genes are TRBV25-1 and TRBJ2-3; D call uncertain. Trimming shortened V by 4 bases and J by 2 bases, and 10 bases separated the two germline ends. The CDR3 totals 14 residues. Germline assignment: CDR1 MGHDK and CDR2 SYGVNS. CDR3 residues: CASSGRIHTDTQYF. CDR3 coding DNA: TGTGCCAGCAGTGGCAGAATCCACACAGATACGCAGTATTTT.

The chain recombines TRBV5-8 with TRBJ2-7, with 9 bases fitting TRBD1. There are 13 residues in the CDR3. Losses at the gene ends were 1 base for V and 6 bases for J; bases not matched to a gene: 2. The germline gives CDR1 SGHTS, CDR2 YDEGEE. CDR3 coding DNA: TGTGCCAGCAGCTTGAACAGGGGGCGCGAGCAGTACTTC. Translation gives CASSLNRGREQYF.

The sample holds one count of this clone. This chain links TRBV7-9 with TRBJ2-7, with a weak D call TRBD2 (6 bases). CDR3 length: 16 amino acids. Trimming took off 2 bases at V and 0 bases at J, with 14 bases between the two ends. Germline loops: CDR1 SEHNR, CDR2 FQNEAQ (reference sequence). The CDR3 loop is CASSLSRRDNSYEQYF. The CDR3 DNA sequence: TGTGCCAGCAGCTTAAGTAGGCGGGATAACTCCTACGAGCAGTACTTC.

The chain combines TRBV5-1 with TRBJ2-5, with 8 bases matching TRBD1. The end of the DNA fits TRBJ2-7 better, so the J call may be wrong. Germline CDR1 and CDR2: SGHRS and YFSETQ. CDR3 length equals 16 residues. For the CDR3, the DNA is TGCGCCAGCAGCATGTTACCGGCAGGGGGCTGGGACGAGCAGTACTTC. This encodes CASSMLPAGGWDEQYF.

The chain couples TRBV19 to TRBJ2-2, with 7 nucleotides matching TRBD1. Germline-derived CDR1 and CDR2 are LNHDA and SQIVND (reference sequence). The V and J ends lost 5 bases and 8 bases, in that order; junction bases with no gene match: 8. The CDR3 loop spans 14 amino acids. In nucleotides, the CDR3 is TGTGCCAGTAGTGATACAGGGGATAGGGGGGAGCTGTTTTTT. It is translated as CASSDTGDRGELFF.

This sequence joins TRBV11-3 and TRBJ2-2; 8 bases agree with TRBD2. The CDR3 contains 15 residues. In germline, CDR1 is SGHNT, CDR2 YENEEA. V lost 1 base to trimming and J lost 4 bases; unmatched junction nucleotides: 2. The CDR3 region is CASSLAGGGTGELFF. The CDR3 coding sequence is TGTGCCAGCAGCTTAGCGGGAGGGGGCACCGGGGAGCTGTTTTTT.